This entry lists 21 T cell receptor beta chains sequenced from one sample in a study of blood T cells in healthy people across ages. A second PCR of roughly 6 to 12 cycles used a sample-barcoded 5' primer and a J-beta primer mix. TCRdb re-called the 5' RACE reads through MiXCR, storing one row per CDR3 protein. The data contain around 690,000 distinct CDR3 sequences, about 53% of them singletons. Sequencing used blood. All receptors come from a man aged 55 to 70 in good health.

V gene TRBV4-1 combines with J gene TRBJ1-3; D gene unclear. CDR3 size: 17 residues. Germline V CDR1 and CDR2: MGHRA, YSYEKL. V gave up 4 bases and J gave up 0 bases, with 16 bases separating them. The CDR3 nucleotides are TGCGCCAGCAGCCCCCCGGGAACAGCCCTCTCTGGAAACACCATATATTTT. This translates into CASSPPGTALSGNTIYF.

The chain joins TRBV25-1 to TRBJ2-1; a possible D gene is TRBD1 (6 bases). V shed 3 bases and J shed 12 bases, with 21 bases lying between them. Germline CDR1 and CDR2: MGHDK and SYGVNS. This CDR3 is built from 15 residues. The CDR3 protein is CASSESRGPIRGQFF. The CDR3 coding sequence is TGTGCCAGCAGTGAGTCCAGGGGCCCGATAAGGGGGCAGTTCTTC. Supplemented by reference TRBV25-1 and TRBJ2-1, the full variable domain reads EADIYQTPRYLVIGTGKKITLECSQTMGHDKMYWYQQDPGMELHLIHYSYGVNSTEKGDLSSESTVSRIRTEHFPLTLESARPSHTSQYLCASSESRGPIRGQFFGPGTRLTVL.

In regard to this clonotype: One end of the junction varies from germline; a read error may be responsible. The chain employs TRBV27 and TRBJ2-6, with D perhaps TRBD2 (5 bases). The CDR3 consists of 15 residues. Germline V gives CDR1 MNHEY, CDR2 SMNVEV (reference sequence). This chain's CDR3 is CAGSPRVLGANVLTF. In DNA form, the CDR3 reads TGTGCCGGCAGCCCGAGGGTGTTAGGGGCCAACGTCCTGACTTTC. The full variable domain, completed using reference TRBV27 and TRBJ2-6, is EAQVTQNPRYLITVTGKKLTVTCSQNMNHEYMSWYRQDPGLGLRQIYYSMNVEVTDKGDVPEGYKVSRKEKRNFPLILESPSPNQTSLYFCAGSPRVLGANVLTFGAGSRLTVL.

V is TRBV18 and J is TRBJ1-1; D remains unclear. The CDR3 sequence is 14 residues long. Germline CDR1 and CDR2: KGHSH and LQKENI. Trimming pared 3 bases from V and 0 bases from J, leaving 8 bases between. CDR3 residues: CASSPRTLNTEAFF. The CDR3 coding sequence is TGTGCCAGCTCACCCAGGACCCTGAACACTGAAGCTTTCTTT.

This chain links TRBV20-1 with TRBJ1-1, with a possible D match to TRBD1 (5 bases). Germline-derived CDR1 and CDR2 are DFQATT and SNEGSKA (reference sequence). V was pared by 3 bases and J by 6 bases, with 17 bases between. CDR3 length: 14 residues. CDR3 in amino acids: CSASRGGLDAEAFF. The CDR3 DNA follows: TGCAGTGCTAGCCGGGGGGGTCTGGACGCTGAAGCTTTCTTT.

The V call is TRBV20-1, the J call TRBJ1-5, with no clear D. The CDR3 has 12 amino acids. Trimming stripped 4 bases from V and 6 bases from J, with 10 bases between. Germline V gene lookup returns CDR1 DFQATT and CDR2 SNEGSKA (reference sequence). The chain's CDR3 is CSAKAGSQPQHF. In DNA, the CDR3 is TGCAGTGCTAAGGCGGGGAGTCAGCCCCAGCATTTT.

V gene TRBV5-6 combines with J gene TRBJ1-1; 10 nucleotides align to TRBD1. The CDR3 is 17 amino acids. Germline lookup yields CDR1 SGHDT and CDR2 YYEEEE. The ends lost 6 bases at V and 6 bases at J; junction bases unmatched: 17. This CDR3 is CASTLRGQGLGSAEAFF. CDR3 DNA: TGTGCCAGCACCCTTAGGGGACAGGGGCTCGGGTCGGCTGAAGCTTTCTTT.

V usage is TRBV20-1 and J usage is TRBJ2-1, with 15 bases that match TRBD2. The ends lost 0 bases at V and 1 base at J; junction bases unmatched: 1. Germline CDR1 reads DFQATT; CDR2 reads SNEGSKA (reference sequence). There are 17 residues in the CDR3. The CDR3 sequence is CSARDGLAGGSYNEQFF. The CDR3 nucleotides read TGCAGTGCTAGAGATGGACTAGCGGGGGGGTCCTACAATGAGCAGTTCTTC.

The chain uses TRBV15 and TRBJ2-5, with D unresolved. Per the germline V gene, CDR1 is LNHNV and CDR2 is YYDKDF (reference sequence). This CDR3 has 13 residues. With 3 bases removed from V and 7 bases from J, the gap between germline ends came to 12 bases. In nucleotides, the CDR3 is TGTGCCACCAGCAGCGGCAGGTTAGGGACCCAGTACTTC. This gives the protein CATSSGRLGTQYF. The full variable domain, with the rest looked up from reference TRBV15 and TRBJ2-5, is DAMVIQNPRYQVTQFGKPVTLSCSQTLNHNVMYWYQQKSSQAPKLLFHYYDKDFNNEADTPDNFQSRRPNTSFCFLDIRSPGLGDTAMYLCATSSGRLGTQYFGPGTRLLVL.

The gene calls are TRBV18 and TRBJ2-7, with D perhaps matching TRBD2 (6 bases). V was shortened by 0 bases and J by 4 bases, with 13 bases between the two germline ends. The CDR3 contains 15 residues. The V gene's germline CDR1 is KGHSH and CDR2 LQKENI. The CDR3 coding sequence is TGTGCCAGCTCACCACCGGGAGGTCAACCGTACGAGCAGTACTTC. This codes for CASSPPGGQPYEQYF. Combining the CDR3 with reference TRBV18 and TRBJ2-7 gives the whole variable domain NAGVMQNPRHLVRRRGQEARLRCSPMKGHSHVYWYRQLPEEGLKFMVYLQKENIIDESGMPKERFSAEFPKEGPSILRIQQVVRGDSAAYFCASSPPGGQPYEQYFGPGTRLTVT.

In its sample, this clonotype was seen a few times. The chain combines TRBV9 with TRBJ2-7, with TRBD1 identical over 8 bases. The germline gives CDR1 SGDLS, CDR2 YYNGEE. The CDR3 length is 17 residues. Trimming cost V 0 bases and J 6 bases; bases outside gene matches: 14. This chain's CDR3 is CASSVAPSSQGESEQYF. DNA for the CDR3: TGTGCCAGCAGCGTAGCTCCGAGCTCACAGGGGGAGAGCGAGCAGTACTTC.

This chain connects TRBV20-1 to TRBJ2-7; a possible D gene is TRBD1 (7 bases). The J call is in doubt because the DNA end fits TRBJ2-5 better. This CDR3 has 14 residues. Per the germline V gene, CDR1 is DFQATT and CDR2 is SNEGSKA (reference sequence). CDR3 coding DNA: TGCAGTGCTAGAGACCAGGGGGGACGAGGGACCCAGTACTTC. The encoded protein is CSARDQGGRGTQYF.

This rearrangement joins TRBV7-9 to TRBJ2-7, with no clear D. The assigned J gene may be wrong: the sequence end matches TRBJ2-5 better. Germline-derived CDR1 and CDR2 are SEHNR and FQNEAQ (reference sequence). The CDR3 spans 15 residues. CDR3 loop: CASSPSPEPRLTQYF. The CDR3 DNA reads TGTGCCAGCAGCCCATCGCCCGAACCCCGACTGACCCAGTACTTC.

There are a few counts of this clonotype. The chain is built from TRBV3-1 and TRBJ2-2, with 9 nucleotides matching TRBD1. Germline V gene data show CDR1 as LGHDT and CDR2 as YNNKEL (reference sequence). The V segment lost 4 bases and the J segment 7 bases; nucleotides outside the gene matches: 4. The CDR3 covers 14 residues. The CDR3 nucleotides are TGTGCCAGCAGCCCGCGGGACAGGGTCGGGGAGCTGTTTTTT. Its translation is CASSPRDRVGELFF.

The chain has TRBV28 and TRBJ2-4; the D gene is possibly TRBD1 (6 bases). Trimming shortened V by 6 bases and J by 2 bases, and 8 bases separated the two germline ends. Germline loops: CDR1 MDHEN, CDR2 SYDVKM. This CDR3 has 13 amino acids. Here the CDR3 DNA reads TGTGCCAGCAGGCAGGGGTCCAAAAACATTCAGTACTTC. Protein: CASRQGSKNIQYF.

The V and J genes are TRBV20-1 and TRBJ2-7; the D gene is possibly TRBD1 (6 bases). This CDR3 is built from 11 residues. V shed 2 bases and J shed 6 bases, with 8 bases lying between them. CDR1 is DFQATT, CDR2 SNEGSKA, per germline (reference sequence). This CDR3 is CSARNRAEQYF. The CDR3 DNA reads TGCAGTGCTAGAAACAGGGCCGAGCAGTACTTC.

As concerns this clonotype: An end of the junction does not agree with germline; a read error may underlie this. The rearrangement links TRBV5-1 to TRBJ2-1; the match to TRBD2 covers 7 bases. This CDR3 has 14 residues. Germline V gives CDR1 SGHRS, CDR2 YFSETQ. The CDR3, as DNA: TGCGTCAGCAGCCCGACCGCTAGCGGTAATGAGCAGTTCTTC. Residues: CVSSPTASGNEQFF.

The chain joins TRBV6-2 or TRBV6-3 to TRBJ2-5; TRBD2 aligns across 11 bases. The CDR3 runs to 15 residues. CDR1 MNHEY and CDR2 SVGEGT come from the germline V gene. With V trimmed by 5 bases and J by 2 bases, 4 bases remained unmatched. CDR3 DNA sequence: TGTGCCAGCAGTCGCCGGACTAGCGGGCAAGAGACCCAGTACTTC. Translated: CASSRRTSGQETQYF.

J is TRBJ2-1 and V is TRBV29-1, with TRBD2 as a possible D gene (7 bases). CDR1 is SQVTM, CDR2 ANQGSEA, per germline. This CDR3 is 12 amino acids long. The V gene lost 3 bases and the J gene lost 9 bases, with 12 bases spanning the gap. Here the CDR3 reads CSVEKGGPEQFF. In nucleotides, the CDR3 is TGCAGCGTTGAGAAGGGGGGGCCTGAGCAGTTCTTC.

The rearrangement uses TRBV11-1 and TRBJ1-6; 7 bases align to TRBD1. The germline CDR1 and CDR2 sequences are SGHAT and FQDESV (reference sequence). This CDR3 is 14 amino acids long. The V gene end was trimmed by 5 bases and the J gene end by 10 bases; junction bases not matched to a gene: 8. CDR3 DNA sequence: TGTGCCAGCAGCCGCGACAGGGTGGGGTCACCCCTCCACTTT. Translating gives CASSRDRVGSPLHF.

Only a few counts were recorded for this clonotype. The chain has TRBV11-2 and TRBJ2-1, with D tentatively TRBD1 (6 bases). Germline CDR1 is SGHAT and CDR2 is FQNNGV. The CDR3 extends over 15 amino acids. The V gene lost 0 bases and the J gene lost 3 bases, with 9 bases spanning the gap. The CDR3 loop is CASSLDRGDYNEQFF. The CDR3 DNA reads TGTGCCAGCAGCTTAGACAGGGGAGACTACAATGAGCAGTTCTTC. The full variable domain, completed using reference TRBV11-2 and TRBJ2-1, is EAGVAQSPRYKIIEKRQSVAFWCNPISGHATLYWYQQILGQGPKLLIQFQNNGVVDDSQLPKDRFSAERLKGVDSTLKIQPAKLEDSAVYLCASSLDRGDYNEQFFGPGTRLTVL.